This TCR beta chain comes out of a study of blood T cell repertoires in COVID-19. On the study more broadly: Acute-phase and convalescent COVID-19 samples originated in the United States, Italy and Spain. From T cells, B-cell-depleted T cells, or PBMCs came the material, which was cDNA or gDNA.

This CDR3 contains 15 residues. Germline V gene lookup returns CDR1 SGHVS and CDR2 FNYEAQ. J was trimmed by 3 bases and V by 5 bases; bases with no gene match: 8. Generated by immunoSEQ multiplex PCR, the TCRdb table keeps only in-frame clones and is missing some. The profile covers 150,000 to 200,000 clones, with more than 65% appearing a single time and about 15% taken by the ten largest. The genes are TRBV7-6 and TRBJ1-2; 8 nucleotides match TRBD1. The sequenced sample was PBMCs or T cells enriched from blood (not recorded which). The receptor was isolated from a woman aged 50 to 65 with acute COVID-19. This chain's CDR3 is CASSVQTGGDYGYTF. Written as DNA, the CDR3 is TGTGCCAGCAGCGTCCAAACAGGGGGAGACTATGGCTACACCTTC.